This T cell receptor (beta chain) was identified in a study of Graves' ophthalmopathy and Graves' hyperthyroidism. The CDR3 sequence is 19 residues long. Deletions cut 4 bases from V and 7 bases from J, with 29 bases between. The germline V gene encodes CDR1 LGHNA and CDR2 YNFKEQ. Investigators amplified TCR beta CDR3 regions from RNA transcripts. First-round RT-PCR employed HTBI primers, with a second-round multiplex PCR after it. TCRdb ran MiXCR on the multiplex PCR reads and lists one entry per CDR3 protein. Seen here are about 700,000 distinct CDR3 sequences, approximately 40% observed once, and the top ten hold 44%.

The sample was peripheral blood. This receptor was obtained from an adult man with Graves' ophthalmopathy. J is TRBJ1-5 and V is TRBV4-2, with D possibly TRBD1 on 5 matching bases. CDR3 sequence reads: CASSPSKKGNAGWSQPQHF. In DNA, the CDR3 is TGTGCCAGCAGCCCATCAAAAAAGGGGAACGCGGGATGGTCCCAGCCCCAGCATTTT.